This paragraph reports one T cell receptor (beta chain). Its antigen is unknown. The sample originates from a study of T cell responses to AZD1222 COVID-19 vaccine. The germline V gene has CDR1 MNHEY and CDR2 SMNVEV (reference sequence). The length of the CDR3 is 12 residues. Study findings and constraints: The donor group comprised mostly white British people and more females; the analysis possibly underestimated clonal diversity.

The assay was immunoSEQ multiplex PCR, and TCRdb's table has in-frame clones only and misses some. The repertoire consists of 120,000 to 150,000 clones, with about nine tenths occurring once and the leading ten covering 1.5% to 2%. The origin of this receptor is an adult who received the AZD1222 COVID-19 vaccine. Source: peripheral blood, taken 28 days after the second AZD1222 dose. V usage is TRBV27 and J usage is TRBJ2-7, with D unresolved. CDR3 bases: TGTGTTACTGGGCACAATTCCTACGAGCAGTACTTC. Protein: CVTGHNSYEQYF.